Listed below are T cell receptor beta chains from one sample, sequenced in a study of patients and donors after allogeneic stem cell transplantation. MiXCR, run by TCRdb on the RT-PCR reads, gives a single entry per CDR3 protein. The table includes about a million distinct CDR3 sequences, under 20% detected once. The specimen sequenced was blood, either unsorted or a sorted T cell fraction (not recorded which). Every receptor here comes from a human donor who was either an allogeneic HSCT recipient or a stem cell or donor lymphocyte infusion donor (not recorded which). It is not recorded whose cells these are; they may come from a transplant donor. Both conserved end residues are trimmed from each CDR3. Rows give clone size only sometimes, using once, few, many, or a class for an expanded clone.

SARAPGGELF	TRBV20-1	TRBJ2-2	NA
ASNLGLGVYNEQF	TRBV12-5	TRBJ2-1	NA
AWSARRV	TRBV30	TRBJ2-1	few
ASSGSSGYSYNEQF	TRBV5-1	TRBJ2-1	NA
ASSLDGPEETQY	TRBV11-2	TRBJ2-5	few
ASNKAGTGPSVGYT	TRBV12-3/TRBV12-4	TRBJ1-2	few
ASSPRDSLRQY	TRBV11-2	TRBJ2-3	few
SVAVVQETQY	TRBV29-1	TRBJ2-5	NA
ASSLARDYNEQF	TRBV12-3/TRBV12-4	TRBJ2-1	many
ATSTDRDYGYT	TRBV15	TRBJ1-2	few
ASSRASGRDNEQF	TRBV4-2	TRBJ2-1	NA
ASRMSYSNQPQH	TRBV28	TRBJ1-5	NA
ASSLLGQSNQPQH	TRBV27	TRBJ1-5	few
SALGPSLAKNIQY	TRBV20-1	TRBJ2-4	NA
ASSQGGGYGYT	TRBV4-3	TRBJ1-2	many
SAPPGDRTYNEQF	TRBV20-1	TRBJ2-1	many
ASSQVLGQGSMRSGELF	TRBV4-3	TRBJ2-2	few
ASSLVVPSRETQY	TRBV7-9	TRBJ2-5	NA
ASSVDTGGVDTQY	TRBV9	TRBJ2-3	many
SASRIQVLGEQY	TRBV20-1	TRBJ2-7	NA
ASLGGLQETQY	TRBV3-1	TRBJ2-5	NA
ATRRDRGTDTQY	TRBV15	TRBJ2-3	NA
ASSEGDRKNTEAF	TRBV6-1	TRBJ1-1	NA
AIRANGLGEQY	TRBV10-3	TRBJ2-7	many
SVDVGAGGNVLT	TRBV29-1	TRBJ2-6	few
ATSDLKGGGVPSYNEQF	TRBV24-1	TRBJ2-1	NA
ASRSMDRGSGYAGNTIY	TRBV6-1	TRBJ1-3	NA
ASSETSGYTGELF	TRBV2	TRBJ2-2	NA
ASSYKGVNSPLH	TRBV6-5	TRBJ1-6	few
ASSHGTSLNTGELF	TRBV11-2	TRBJ2-2	NA
ASRRETASSYEQY	TRBV5-1	TRBJ2-7	many
ASAAGGPDNEQF	TRBV7-7	TRBJ2-1	NA
SASGHSGNTIY	TRBV20-1	TRBJ1-3	NA
ASSRLGPSGNTIY	TRBV7-2	TRBJ1-3	NA
ASRGMDRAIAKNIQY	TRBV10-1	TRBJ2-4	once
SARVSGGRKETQY	TRBV20-1	TRBJ2-5	NA
ASSKPGRGDEQF	TRBV19	TRBJ2-1	few
ASSLRWAENEQY	TRBV5-1	TRBJ2-7	few
ASLRDSTSYEQY	TRBV5-1	TRBJ2-7	NA
ASSQDIGGPTRTDTQY	TRBV4-3	TRBJ2-3	NA
ATGEPTMGQF	TRBV24-1	TRBJ2-1	NA
SAQADNEKLF	TRBV29-1	TRBJ1-4	few
ASFGGRTNQPQH	TRBV6-1	TRBJ1-5	few
ASSLPGTSGGTGELF	TRBV5-1	TRBJ2-2	NA
ASSYQSTSYEQY	TRBV6-5	TRBJ2-7	few